The following is a TCR beta chain sequence with its context. Original handling: Reference gene primer amplification yielded estimated nucleated cell counts. Assay used: immunoSEQ multiplex PCR; TCRdb lists only in-frame clones, some missing. D and trimming were read from the DNA, whereas the V and J calls and clone size are those reported in that table. Among fewer than 250,000 clones listed, around 89% were seen once. Trimming removed 7 bases from V and 6 bases from J; junction bases left unmatched: 9. CDR3 size: 14 residues. Germline V gene data show CDR1 as MNHEY and CDR2 as SVGAGI. These data are taken from a study of blood T cell repertoires in COVID-19. About the research overall: COVID-19 samples from acute and convalescent phases originated in the United States, Italy and Spain. Sources were T cells, B-cell-depleted T cells, or PBMCs; the material itself was cDNA or gDNA.

The rearrangement joins TRBV6-5 to TRBJ2-7, with 10 bases matching TRBD2. Material for sequencing was peripheral blood. The clonotype was recovered from a human donor in a cohort sampled during active COVID-19. The CDR3 protein is CASKREGLFGEQYF. The CDR3 DNA reads TGTGCCAGCAAGCGGGAGGGCCTTTTCGGCGAGCAGTACTTC.